What follows are 30 T cell receptor beta chains derived from one specimen sequenced in a study of glioma-infiltrating T cells after dendritic cell vaccination. Profiling relied on immunoSEQ multiplex PCR, and the TCRdb table lists in-frame clones only, not all of them. The sample lists about 24,000 clones; over 85% were seen once. Time point here: after dendritic cell vaccination, including at tumor progression/relapse. The source was blood, collected after dendritic cell vaccination. The receptors come from a human donor with glioblastoma.

This sequence joins TRBV11-2 and TRBJ1-1; 11 positions match TRBD1. The V segment lost 3 bases and the J segment 10 bases; nucleotides outside the gene matches: 1. The CDR3 covers 12 residues. Per the germline V gene, CDR1 is SGHAT and CDR2 is FQNNGV. The CDR3 reads CASSLGQGVAFF. CDR3 DNA sequence: TGTGCCAGCAGCTTGGGACAGGGGGTAGCTTTCTTT. Full variable domain (remainder filled in from reference TRBV11-2 and TRBJ1-1): EAGVAQSPRYKIIEKRQSVAFWCNPISGHATLYWYQQILGQGPKLLIQFQNNGVVDDSQLPKDRFSAERLKGVDSTLKIQPAKLEDSAVYLCASSLGQGVAFFGQGTRLTVV.

This clone was seen a single time. The chain recombines TRBV4-1 with TRBJ1-2, with D possibly TRBD1 on 6 matching bases. CDR3 size: 15 residues. Germline V CDR1 and CDR2: MGHRA, YSYEKL. The ends were cut back, 0 bases at V and 7 bases at J, with 15 bases in the middle. This chain's CDR3 is CASSQEGRTESGYTF. CDR3 coding DNA: TGCGCCAGCAGCCAAGAAGGTAGGACAGAGAGTGGCTACACCTTC.

This chain joins TRBV5-1 and TRBJ2-1; TRBD1 aligns across 12 bases. The CDR3 is 17 residues long. Losses at the gene ends were 3 bases for V and 7 bases for J; bases not matched to a gene: 11. Germline V gene data show CDR1 as SGHRS and CDR2 as YFSETQ. The CDR3 protein is CASSWGQGAGGFNEQFF. Written as DNA, the CDR3 is TGCGCCAGCAGCTGGGGACAGGGGGCGGGGGGTTTTAATGAGCAGTTCTTC.

The chain has TRBV6-5 and TRBJ1-4; D remains unclear. Trimming stripped 6 bases from V and 8 bases from J, with 10 bases between. Germline assignment: CDR1 MNHEY and CDR2 SVGAGI. CDR3 length equals 12 residues. The CDR3 nucleotides read TGTGCCAGCAGCCCGGGGAGGGAAAAACTGTTTTTT. Its protein is CASSPGREKLFF.

The count of this clone is one. The chain recombines TRBV25-1 with TRBJ1-2; tentative D call: TRBD1 (6 bases). In germline, CDR1 is MGHDK, CDR2 SYGVNS. This CDR3 has 14 residues. The ends were cut back, 3 bases at V and 7 bases at J, with 15 bases in the middle. This CDR3 is CASSDPDRPSGYTF. The CDR3 DNA sequence: TGTGCCAGCAGTGACCCCGACAGGCCTAGTGGCTACACCTTC.

V usage is TRBV2 and J usage is TRBJ2-1; 8 nucleotides align to TRBD1. The CDR3 extends over 14 amino acids. V shed 2 bases and J 7 bases; nucleotides not matched to a gene: 4. Germline CDR1 SNHLY, CDR2 FYNNEI. The CDR3 region has the DNA TGTGCCAGCAGTGAACAGGGGGCAGGAAATGAGCAGTTCTTC. Its protein is CASSEQGAGNEQFF.

This clone came up a few times. This chain links TRBV27 with TRBJ1-2, with a weak D call TRBD1 (6 bases). Trimming pared 5 bases from V and 1 base from J, leaving 26 bases between. From germline, CDR1 is MNHEY and CDR2 SMNVEV (reference sequence). This CDR3 spans 19 amino acids. The CDR3 coding sequence is TGTGCCAGCAGTACTCTACTTCGTACAGGGTTATTCCATAACTATGGCTACACCTTC. Translating gives CASSTLLRTGLFHNYGYTF.

The chain has TRBV5-1 and TRBJ2-3; 13 bases line up with TRBD2. V was clipped by 4 bases and J by 2 bases; unmatched bases: 7. CDR1 and CDR2 from the germline V gene are SGHRS and YFSETQ. The CDR3 spans 17 residues. The CDR3 DNA follows: TGCGCCAGCAGCGAGGGACTAGCGGGGCTCGTCACAGATACGCAGTATTTT. This codes for CASSEGLAGLVTDTQYF.

CDR3: CASSQEGQGAQEQYF. CDR3 nucleotide sequence: TGTGCCAGCAGCCAAGAAGGACAGGGGGCGCAAGAGCAGTACTTC. V gene TRBV4-2 combines with J gene TRBJ2-7; 11 positions agree with TRBD1. V dropped 0 bases and J dropped 7; count of bases not matched to a gene: 5. This CDR3 region has 15 residues. CDR1 is LGHNA, CDR2 YNFKEQ, per germline.

The chain has TRBV2 and TRBJ2-7, with D maybe TRBD1 (7 bases). V dropped 5 bases and J dropped 7 bases, with 18 bases sitting between them. The CDR3 consists of 14 residues. Germline CDR1 reads SNHLY; CDR2 reads FYNNEI. Here the CDR3 reads CASSSGGGLREQYF. The DNA for the CDR3 is TGTGCCAGCAGTAGTGGAGGGGGCCTGAGAGAGCAGTACTTC.

The J gene is TRBJ1-5, the V gene TRBV30, with a possible D match to TRBD1 (5 bases). V lost 0 bases and J 0 bases, leaving 6 bases between the germline ends. Germline V gene lookup returns CDR1 GTSNPN and CDR2 SVGIG (reference sequence). CDR3 length: 14 residues. The CDR3 reads CAWSVGHSNQPQHF. The CDR3 DNA reads as TGTGCCTGGAGTGTGGGGCATAGCAATCAGCCCCAGCATTTT.

The chain carries TRBV9 and TRBJ2-5; TRBD1 might be the D (5 bases). Per germline, CDR1 SGDLS and CDR2 YYNGEE. The CDR3 runs 15 residues. V shed 4 bases and J shed 5 bases, with 18 bases lying between them. The CDR3 sequence is CASSRQGSSSETQYF. The DNA for the CDR3 is TGTGCCAGCAGCCGGCAGGGTTCGTCCTCGGAGACCCAGTACTTC. Full variable domain (remainder filled in from reference TRBV9 and TRBJ2-5): DSGVTQTPKHLITATGQRVTLRCSPRSGDLSVYWYQQSLDQGLQFLIQYYNGEERAKGNILERFSAQQFPDLHSELNLSSLELGDSALYFCASSRQGSSSETQYFGPGTRLLVL.

The gene calls are TRBV5-4 and TRBJ2-3; D gene ambiguous. V dropped 4 bases and J dropped 3 bases, with 6 bases sitting between them. The CDR3 is 12 residues long. Looked up from germline, CDR1 is SGHNT and CDR2 is YYREEE (reference sequence). CDR3 loop: CASSVTTDTQYF. CDR3 nucleotide sequence: TGTGCCAGCAGCGTAACTACAGATACGCAGTATTTT.

V is TRBV7-6 and J is TRBJ2-7; 7 bases are shared with TRBD1. The CDR3 spans 13 residues. Trimming took 2 bases from V and 7 from J; bases not matched to a gene: 5. The germline V gene has CDR1 SGHVS and CDR2 FNYEAQ. CDR3 protein: CASSLMDRSEQYF. CDR3 nucleotide sequence: TGTGCCAGCAGCTTAATGGACAGGTCGGAGCAGTACTTC.

The genes are TRBV4-2 and TRBJ1-3, with a tentative D call TRBD1 (5 bases). CDR1 is LGHNA and CDR2 is YNFKEQ in the germline V gene. This CDR3 contains 16 residues. Trimming took off 0 bases at V and 3 bases at J, with 12 bases between the two ends. Here the CDR3 reads CASSQDKWGGGNTIYF. In DNA, the CDR3 is TGTGCCAGCAGCCAAGACAAATGGGGCGGTGGAAACACCATATATTTT.

The genes are TRBV18 and TRBJ1-1; tentatively, D is TRBD1 (5 bases). Trimming cost V 3 bases and J 1 base, with 12 bases left between them. The CDR3 consists of 15 residues. CDR1 is KGHSH, CDR2 LQKENI, per germline. CDR3 residues: CASSPAGKGNTEAFF. The CDR3 DNA is TGTGCCAGCTCACCGGCAGGGAAAGGGAACACTGAAGCTTTCTTT.

V is TRBV27 and J is TRBJ2-3; D is possibly TRBD1 (5 bases). The CDR3 is 14 residues long. Trimming left V 6 bases short and J 10 bases short, with 20 bases between. Germline CDR1 and CDR2: MNHEY and SMNVEV (reference sequence). The CDR3 DNA is TGTGCCAGCAGCCCCCTAGGGGTAAGCCCCGCGCAGTATTTT. Its protein product is CASSPLGVSPAQYF.

This chain joins TRBV2 and TRBJ1-1; D uncertain. CDR3 length equals 15 residues. Looked up from germline, CDR1 is SNHLY and CDR2 is FYNNEI. The V end was cut by 1 base, the J end by 2 bases, with 11 bases between. CDR3 sequence: CASSEGRLRNTEAFF. In DNA, the CDR3 is TGTGCCAGCAGTGAAGGGAGGCTTCGAAACACTGAAGCTTTCTTT.

The chain links TRBV19 to TRBJ2-5, with TRBD2 matching over 9 bases. The J call is doubtful: the DNA matches TRBJ2-7 better. This CDR3 is 16 amino acids long. Germline V gene sequence: CDR1 LNHDA, CDR2 SQIVND (reference sequence). As DNA, the CDR3 is TGTGCCAGTAGTGCAACTAGCGGGCTGTCCTCCTACGAGCAGTACTTC. This gives the protein CASSATSGLSSYEQYF.

This clone was seen only once. The V call is TRBV28, the J call TRBJ2-7; the match to TRBD1 covers 9 bases. Trimming took 5 bases from V and 3 from J; bases not matched to a gene: 5. Germline V gene data show CDR1 as MDHEN and CDR2 as SYDVKM. This CDR3 is built from 14 residues. The CDR3 nucleotides are TGTGCCAGCAGTACAGGGACAGGGAGCTACGAGCAGTACTTC. It yields the protein CASSTGTGSYEQYF. The full variable domain, rest sourced from reference TRBV28 and TRBJ2-7, is DVKVTQSSRYLVKRTGEKVFLECVQDMDHENMFWYRQDPGLGLRLIYFSYDVKMKEKGDIPEGYSVSREKKERFSLILESASTNQTSMYLCASSTGTGSYEQYFGPGTRLTVT.

The genes are TRBV27 and TRBJ2-3, with a possible D match to TRBD1 (5 bases). Trimming took off 6 bases at V and 6 bases at J, with 19 bases between the two ends. Per the germline V gene, CDR1 is MNHEY and CDR2 is SMNVEV (reference sequence). The CDR3 extends over 15 amino acids. CDR3 coding DNA: TGTGCCAGCAGCATAAGCATCTCCAGGGCCGATACGCAGTATTTT. This translates into CASSISISRADTQYF.

The chain links TRBV7-9 to TRBJ2-5; no clear D. The CDR3 sequence is 13 residues long. Trimming took off 5 bases at V and 5 bases at J, with 12 bases between the two ends. Per the germline V gene, CDR1 is SEHNR and CDR2 is FQNEAQ (reference sequence). CDR3 residues: CASSPFRLETQYF. CDR3 nucleotide sequence: TGTGCCAGCAGCCCCTTTAGATTGGAGACCCAGTACTTC. The full variable domain, completed using reference TRBV7-9 and TRBJ2-5, is DTGVSQNPRHKITKRGQNVTFRCDPISEHNRLYWYRQTLGQGPEFLTYFQNEAQLEKSRLLSDRFSAERPKGSFSTLEIQRTEQGDSAMYLCASSPFRLETQYFGPGTRLLVL.

The chain has TRBV5-1 and TRBJ1-6; 10 bases line up with TRBD1. Germline V gene sequence: CDR1 SGHRS, CDR2 YFSETQ. V dropped 3 bases and J dropped 8; count of bases not matched to a gene: 5. CDR3 length equals 15 residues. The CDR3 coding sequence is TGCGCCAGCAGCTCCGGACAGGGGGACCATTCACCCCTCCACTTT. Translation gives CASSSGQGDHSPLHF.

The chain employs TRBV5-1 and TRBJ2-5; the match to TRBD2 covers 13 bases. CDR1 is SGHRS and CDR2 is YFSETQ in the germline V gene. The V gene end was trimmed by 0 bases and the J gene end by 2 bases; junction bases not matched to a gene: 7. The CDR3 has 18 amino acids. CDR3 DNA sequence: TGCGCCAGCAGCTTGGGGAGACTAGCGGGGGGCTGGCAAGAGACCCAGTACTTC. Protein product: CASSLGRLAGGWQETQYF.

The V gene is TRBV11-2, the J gene TRBJ1-4; a possible D gene is TRBD1 (6 bases). The V gene's germline CDR1 is SGHAT and CDR2 FQNNGV. V lost 3 bases and J lost 6, with 11 bases in between. This CDR3 has 14 residues. CDR3 in amino acids: CASSFYKGDEKLFF. CDR3 coding DNA: TGTGCCAGCAGCTTTTATAAGGGGGATGAAAAACTGTTTTTT.

The V gene is TRBV4-1, the J gene TRBJ2-1; 10 nucleotides agree with TRBD2. Looked up from germline, CDR1 is MGHRA and CDR2 is YSYEKL. V trimming: 0 bases; J trimming: 0 bases; junction bases outside the gene matches: 11. The CDR3 runs 20 residues. The CDR3 loop reads CASSQERRLAGVSSYNEQFF. The CDR3 DNA reads TGCGCCAGCAGCCAAGAGAGGAGGCTAGCGGGGGTTAGCTCCTACAATGAGCAGTTCTTC.

The chain is built from TRBV15 and TRBJ2-1; 8 bases agree with TRBD1. CDR1 LNHNV and CDR2 YYDKDF come from the germline V gene (reference sequence). There are 16 residues in the CDR3. V was clipped by 1 base and J by 2 bases; unmatched bases: 4. Written as DNA, the CDR3 is TGTGCCACCAGCAGAGGAGGGACAGGACCCTACAATGAGCAGTTCTTC. Its protein product is CATSRGGTGPYNEQFF.

This clone appeared once. The gene calls are TRBV30 and TRBJ1-1; the match to TRBD1 covers 9 bases. This CDR3 comprises 16 residues. Germline V CDR1 and CDR2: GTSNPN, SVGIG (reference sequence). Losses at the gene ends were 6 bases for V and 2 bases for J; bases not matched to a gene: 13. The CDR3 protein is CACTRRDRVVNTEAFF. CDR3 DNA sequence: TGTGCCTGCACACGTAGGGACAGGGTGGTTAACACTGAAGCTTTCTTT.

The chain is built from TRBV30 and TRBJ2-7; TRBD1 aligns across 9 bases. V lost 7 bases to trimming and J lost 7 bases; unmatched junction nucleotides: 11. CDR3 length: 13 residues. Germline-derived CDR1 and CDR2 are GTSNPN and SVGIG (reference sequence). CDR3 sequence reads: CAFTGQGLREQYF. The CDR3 DNA follows: TGTGCCTTTACGGGACAGGGACTTAGGGAGCAGTACTTC. The whole variable domain, filled in from reference TRBV30 and TRBJ2-7, reads SQTIHQWPATLVQPVGSPLSLECTVEGTSNPNLYWYRQAAGRGLQLLFYSVGIGQISSEVPQNLSASRPQDRQFILSSKKLLLSDSGFYLCAFTGQGLREQYFGPGTRLTVT.

The V and J genes are TRBV5-4 and TRBJ2-1, with 9 bases aligning to TRBD2. V shed 4 bases and J 5 bases; nucleotides not matched to a gene: 10. Per the germline V gene, CDR1 is SGHNT and CDR2 is YYREEE (reference sequence). There are 16 residues in the CDR3. The CDR3 region is CASSPQVAGADNEQFF. CDR3 DNA: TGTGCCAGCAGCCCCCAGGTAGCGGGGGCCGACAATGAGCAGTTCTTC. The whole variable domain, filled in from reference TRBV5-4 and TRBJ2-1, reads ETGVTQSPTHLIKTRGQQVTLRCSSQSGHNTVSWYQQALGQGPQFIFQYYREEENGRGNFPPRFSGLQFPNYSSELNVNALELDDSALYLCASSPQVAGADNEQFFGPGTRLTVL.